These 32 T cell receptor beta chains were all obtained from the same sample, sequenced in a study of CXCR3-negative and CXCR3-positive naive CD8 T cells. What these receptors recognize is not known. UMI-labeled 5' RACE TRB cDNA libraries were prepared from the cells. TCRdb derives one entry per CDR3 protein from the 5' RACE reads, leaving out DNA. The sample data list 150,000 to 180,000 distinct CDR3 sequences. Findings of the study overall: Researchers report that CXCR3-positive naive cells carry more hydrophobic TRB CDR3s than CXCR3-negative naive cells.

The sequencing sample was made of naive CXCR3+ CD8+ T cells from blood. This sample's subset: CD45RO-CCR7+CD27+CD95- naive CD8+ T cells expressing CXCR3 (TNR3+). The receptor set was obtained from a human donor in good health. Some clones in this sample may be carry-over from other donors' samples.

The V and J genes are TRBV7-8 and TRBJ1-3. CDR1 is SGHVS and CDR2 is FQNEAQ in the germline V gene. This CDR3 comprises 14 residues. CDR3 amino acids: CASSPTISGNTIYF.

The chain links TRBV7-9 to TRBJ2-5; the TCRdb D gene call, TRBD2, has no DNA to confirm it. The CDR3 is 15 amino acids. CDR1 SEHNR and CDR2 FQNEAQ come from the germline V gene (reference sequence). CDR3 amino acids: CASSRLAIEGETQYF.

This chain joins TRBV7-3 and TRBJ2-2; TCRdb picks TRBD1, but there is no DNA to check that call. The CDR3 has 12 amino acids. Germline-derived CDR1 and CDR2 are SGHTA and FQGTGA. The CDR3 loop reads CASSPGGEELFF.

This chain's CDR3 is CASSQESGRAVWQFF. The J gene is TRBJ2-1, the V gene TRBV4-1; TCRdb reports TRBD2, a call that lacks DNA to check it against. The CDR3 contains 15 residues. Germline V gene sequence: CDR1 MGHRA, CDR2 YSYEKL.

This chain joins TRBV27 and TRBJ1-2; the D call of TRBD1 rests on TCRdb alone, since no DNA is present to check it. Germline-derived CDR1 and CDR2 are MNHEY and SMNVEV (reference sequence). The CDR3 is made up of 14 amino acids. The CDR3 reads CASSWGQGASGYTF.

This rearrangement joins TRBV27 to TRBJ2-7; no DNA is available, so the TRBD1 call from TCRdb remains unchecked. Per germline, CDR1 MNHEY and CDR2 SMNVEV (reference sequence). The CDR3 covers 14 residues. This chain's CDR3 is CASSSETGSYEQYF.

CDR3 sequence: CASSQSAGSNTEAFF. The genes are TRBV27 and TRBJ1-1; TCRdb designates TRBD1, a call that cannot be tested without DNA. The CDR3 contains 15 residues. Germline V CDR1 and CDR2: MNHEY, SMNVEV (reference sequence).

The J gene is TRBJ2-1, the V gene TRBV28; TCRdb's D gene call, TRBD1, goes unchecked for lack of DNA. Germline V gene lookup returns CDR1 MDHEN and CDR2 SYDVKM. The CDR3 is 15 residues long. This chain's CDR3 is CASSFLTGGDNEQFF.

The chain's CDR3 is CSVQPKAGPYNEQFF. The chain has TRBV29-1 and TRBJ2-1; no DNA is available, so the TRBD1 call from TCRdb remains unchecked. Germline loops: CDR1 SQVTM, CDR2 ANQGSEA. The CDR3 runs to 15 residues.

The CDR3 here is CASSQGSVPEQYF. This chain uses TRBV7-6 with TRBJ2-7; TCRdb names TRBD1, which stays unverified in the absence of DNA. The CDR3 spans 13 residues. Germline V CDR1 and CDR2: SGHVS, FNYEAQ.

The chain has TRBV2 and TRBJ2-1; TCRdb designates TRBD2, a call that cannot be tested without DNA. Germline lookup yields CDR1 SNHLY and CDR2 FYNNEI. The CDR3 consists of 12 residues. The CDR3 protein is CASLRGRNEQFF. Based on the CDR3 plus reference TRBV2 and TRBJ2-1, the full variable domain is EPEVTQTPSHQVTQMGQEVILRCVPISNHLYFYWYRQILGQKVEFLVSFYNNEISEKSEIFDDQFSVERPDGSNFTLKIRSTKLEDSAMYFCASLRGRNEQFFGPGTRLTVL.

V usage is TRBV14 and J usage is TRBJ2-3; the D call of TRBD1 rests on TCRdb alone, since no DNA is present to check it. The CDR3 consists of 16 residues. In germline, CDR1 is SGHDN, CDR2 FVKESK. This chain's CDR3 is CASSQVRNRNSDTQYF. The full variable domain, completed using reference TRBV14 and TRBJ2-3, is EAGVTQFPSHSVIEKGQTVTLRCDPISGHDNLYWYRRVMGKEIKFLLHFVKESKQDESGMPNNRFLAERTGGTYSTLKVQPAELEDSGVYFCASSQVRNRNSDTQYFGPGTRLTVL.

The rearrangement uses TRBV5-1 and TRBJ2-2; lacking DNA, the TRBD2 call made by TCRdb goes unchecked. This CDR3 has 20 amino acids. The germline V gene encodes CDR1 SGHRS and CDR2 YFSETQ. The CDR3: CASSFSGASGRPKNTGELFF.

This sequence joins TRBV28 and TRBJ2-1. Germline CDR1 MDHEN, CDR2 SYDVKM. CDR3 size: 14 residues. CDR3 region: CASSFRQPNNEQFF. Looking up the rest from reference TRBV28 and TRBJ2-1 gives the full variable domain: DVKVTQSSRYLVKRTGEKVFLECVQDMDHENMFWYRQDPGLGLRLIYFSYDVKMKEKGDIPEGYSVSREKKERFSLILESASTNQTSMYLCASSFRQPNNEQFFGPGTRLTVL.

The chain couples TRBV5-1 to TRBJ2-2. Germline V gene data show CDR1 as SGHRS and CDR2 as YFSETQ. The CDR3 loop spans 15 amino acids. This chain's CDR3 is CASSFREVGTGELFF.

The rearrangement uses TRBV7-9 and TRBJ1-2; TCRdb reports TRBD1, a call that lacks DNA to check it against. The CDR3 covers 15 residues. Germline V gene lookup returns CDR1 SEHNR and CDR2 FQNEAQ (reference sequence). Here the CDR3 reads CASSSTGPTNYGYTF.

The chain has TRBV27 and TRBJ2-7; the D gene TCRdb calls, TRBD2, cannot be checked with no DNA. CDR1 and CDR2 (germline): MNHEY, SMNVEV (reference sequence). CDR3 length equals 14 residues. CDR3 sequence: CASSPLAGGLEQYF.

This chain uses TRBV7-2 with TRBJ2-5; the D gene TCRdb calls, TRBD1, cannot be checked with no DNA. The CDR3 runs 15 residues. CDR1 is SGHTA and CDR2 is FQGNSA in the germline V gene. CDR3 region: CASSLGWGLAETQYF. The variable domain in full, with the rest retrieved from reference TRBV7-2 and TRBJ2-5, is GAGVSQSPSNKVTEKGKDVELRCDPISGHTALYWYRQSLGQGLEFLIYFQGNSAPDKSGLPSDRFSAERTGGSVSTLTIQRTQQEDSAVYLCASSLGWGLAETQYFGPGTRLLVL.

The CDR3 sequence is CASSLEGPHSGQLFF. The gene calls are TRBV11-2 and TRBJ2-2; TCRdb's assignment of TRBD1 cannot be checked, as there is no DNA. The CDR3 runs to 15 residues. Per the germline V gene, CDR1 is SGHAT and CDR2 is FQNNGV.

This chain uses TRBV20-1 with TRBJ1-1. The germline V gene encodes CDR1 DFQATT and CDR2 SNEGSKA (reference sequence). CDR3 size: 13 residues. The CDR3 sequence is CSAPVRADTEAFF.

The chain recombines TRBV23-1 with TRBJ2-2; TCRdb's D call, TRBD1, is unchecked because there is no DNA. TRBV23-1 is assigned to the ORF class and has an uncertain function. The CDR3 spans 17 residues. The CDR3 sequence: CASSQSVRENETGELFF.

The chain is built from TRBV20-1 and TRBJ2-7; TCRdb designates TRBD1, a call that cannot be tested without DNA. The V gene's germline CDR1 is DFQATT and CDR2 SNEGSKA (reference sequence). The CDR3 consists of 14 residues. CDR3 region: CSANTGTGTYEQYF.

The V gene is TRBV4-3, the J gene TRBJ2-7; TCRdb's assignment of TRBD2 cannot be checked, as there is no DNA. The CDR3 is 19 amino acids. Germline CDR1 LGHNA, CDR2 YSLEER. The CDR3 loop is CASSQDQGTSGRWGDEQYF.

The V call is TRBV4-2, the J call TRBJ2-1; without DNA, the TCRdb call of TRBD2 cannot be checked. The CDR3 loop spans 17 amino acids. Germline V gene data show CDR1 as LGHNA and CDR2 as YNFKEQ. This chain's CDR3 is CASSQDFTRGAYNEQFF.

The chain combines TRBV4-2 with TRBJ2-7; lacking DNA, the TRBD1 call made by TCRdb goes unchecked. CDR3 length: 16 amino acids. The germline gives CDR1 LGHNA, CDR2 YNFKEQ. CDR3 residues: CASSQDRRGPAYEQYF.

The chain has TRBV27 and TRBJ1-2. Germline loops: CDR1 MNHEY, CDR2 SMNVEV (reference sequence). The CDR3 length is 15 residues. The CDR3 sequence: CASSPPGHPFYGYTF.

The CDR3 protein is CASSLWQGYGYTF. The chain joins TRBV28 to TRBJ1-2; TCRdb's assignment of TRBD1 cannot be checked, as there is no DNA. The CDR3 is 13 residues long. Germline V gene sequence: CDR1 MDHEN, CDR2 SYDVKM.

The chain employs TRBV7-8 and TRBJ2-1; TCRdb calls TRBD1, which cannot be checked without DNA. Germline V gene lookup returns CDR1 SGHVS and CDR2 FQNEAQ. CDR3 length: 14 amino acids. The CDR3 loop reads CASSSRTDYNKQFF. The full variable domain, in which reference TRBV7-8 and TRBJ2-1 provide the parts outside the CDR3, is GAGVSQSPRYKVAKRGQDVALRCDPISGHVSLFWYQQALGQGPEFLTYFQNEAQLDKSGLPSDRFFAERPEGSVSTLKIQRTQQEDSAVYLCASSSRTDYNKQFFGPGTRLTVL.

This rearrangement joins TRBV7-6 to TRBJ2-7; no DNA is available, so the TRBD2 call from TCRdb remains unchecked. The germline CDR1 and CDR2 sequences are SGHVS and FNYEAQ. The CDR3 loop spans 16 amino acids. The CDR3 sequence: CASSSEGLAGFHEQYF.

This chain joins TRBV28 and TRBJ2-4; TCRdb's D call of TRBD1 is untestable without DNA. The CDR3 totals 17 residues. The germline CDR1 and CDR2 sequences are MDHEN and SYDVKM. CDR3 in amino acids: CASSSHGQGGSKNIQYF.

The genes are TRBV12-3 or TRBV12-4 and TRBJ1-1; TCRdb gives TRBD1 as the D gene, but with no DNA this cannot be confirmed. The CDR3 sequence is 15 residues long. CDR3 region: CASSTWGHMNTEAFF.

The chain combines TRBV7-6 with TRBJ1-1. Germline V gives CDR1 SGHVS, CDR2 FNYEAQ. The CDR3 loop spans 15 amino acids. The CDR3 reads CASSLAYMRNTEAFF.